This passage covers 28 T cell receptor beta chains from one sample sequenced in a study of control samples from healthy donors and cancer patients. Only in-frame clones appear in the TCRdb table, and some are missing; sequencing was by immunoSEQ multiplex PCR. Of about 170,000 clones listed, 91% were seen once; the top ten hold approximately 1.6%. Material: blood. Source of these receptors: a woman in her 30s in good health.

The chain uses TRBV6-9 and TRBJ2-1; 12 nucleotides agree with TRBD2. CDR3 length: 16 amino acids. After removal of 2 bases from V and 10 bases from J, the junction contained 9 bases not matched to a gene. The germline gives CDR1 MNHGY, CDR2 SVAAGI. This chain's CDR3 is CASSYGSSGGAREQFF. CDR3 sequence (DNA): TGTGCCAGCAGTTATGGTTCTAGCGGGGGGGCACGGGAGCAGTTCTTC.

The chain uses TRBV28 and TRBJ2-7; 11 nucleotides line up with TRBD2. There are 15 residues in the CDR3. Per germline, CDR1 MDHEN and CDR2 SYDVKM. J lost 3 bases, V lost 2 bases, and 3 bases had no gene match. The chain's CDR3 is CASSLITSGSYEQYF. CDR3 coding DNA: TGTGCCAGCAGTTTAATAACTAGCGGGAGCTACGAGCAGTACTTC.

This clone was detected only once. The chain has TRBV7-2 and TRBJ1-2, with 7 nucleotides matching TRBD1. This CDR3 spans 13 amino acids. V was clipped by 4 bases and J by 6 bases; unmatched bases: 5. The V gene's germline CDR1 is SGHTA and CDR2 FQGNSA. The CDR3, as DNA: TGTGCCAGCAGCTGGGAGGGGGCAGATGGCTACACCTTC. Translation: CASSWEGADGYTF.

CDR3 amino acids: CASSRSSGGSSYNEQFF. The DNA for the CDR3 is TGTGCCAGCAGTCGCTCTAGCGGGGGATCCTCCTACAATGAGCAGTTCTTC. The chain links TRBV2 to TRBJ2-1; TRBD2 aligns across 10 bases. Germline assignment: CDR1 SNHLY and CDR2 FYNNEI. V gave up 5 bases and J gave up 0 bases; unmatched junction bases: 7. This CDR3 has 17 residues.

CDR3 sequence: CASSFGGGGETQYF. Here the CDR3 DNA reads TGTGCCAGCAGCTTTGGAGGGGGAGGGGAGACCCAGTACTTC. This rearrangement joins TRBV11-2 to TRBJ2-5; D might be TRBD2 (7 bases). The ends were cut back, 3 bases at V and 5 bases at J, with 13 bases in the middle. This CDR3 is built from 14 residues. Germline loops: CDR1 SGHAT, CDR2 FQNNGV.

The chain couples TRBV10-3 to TRBJ2-2, with a tentative D call TRBD1 (6 bases). Deletions cut 9 bases from V and 4 bases from J, with 6 bases between. The CDR3 sequence is 11 residues long. Germline V gene lookup returns CDR1 ENHRY and CDR2 SYGVKD. As DNA, the CDR3 is TGTGCCATACAGGGCACCGGGGAGCTGTTTTTT. Translation gives CAIQGTGELFF.

This clone came up once. The gene calls are TRBV9 and TRBJ2-2; 12 positions agree with TRBD2. The CDR3 length is 15 residues. The V segment lost 3 bases and the J segment 6 bases; nucleotides outside the gene matches: 3. CDR1 SGDLS and CDR2 YYNGEE come from the germline V gene. CDR3: CASSGPSGGAGELFF. In nucleotides, the CDR3 is TGTGCCAGCAGCGGACCTAGCGGGGGGGCCGGGGAGCTGTTTTTT.

This chain joins TRBV18 and TRBJ1-6, with 10 bases fitting TRBD1. With V trimmed by 8 bases and J by 12 bases, 7 bases remained unmatched. Germline-derived CDR1 and CDR2 are KGHSH and LQKENI. This CDR3 has 13 amino acids. CDR3 nucleotides: TGTGCCAGCCACCGGACAGGGGGTCAACCCCTCCACTTT. It is translated as CASHRTGGQPLHF.

The CDR3 spells CASSYRDTQYF. CDR3 DNA sequence: TGTGCCAGCAGTTACAGGGATACGCAGTATTTT. V is TRBV6-5 and J is TRBJ2-3; D uncertain. V lost 2 bases and J lost 6, with 3 bases in between. From germline, CDR1 is MNHEY and CDR2 SVGAGI. This CDR3 has 11 amino acids.

The chain couples TRBV4-2 to TRBJ1-5; weak D call: TRBD1 (6 bases). CDR3 length: 13 amino acids. The V end was cut by 4 bases, the J end by 4 bases, with 8 bases between. CDR1 LGHNA and CDR2 YNFKEQ come from the germline V gene. The CDR3 region has the DNA TGTGCCAGCAGCCTCACAGGGAATCAGCCCCAGCATTTT. Encoded protein: CASSLTGNQPQHF.

The chain employs TRBV12-5 and TRBJ2-1; D is perhaps TRBD1 (6 bases). The V end lost 6 bases, the J end lost 0 bases, and 12 bases lay between the germline ends. Germline V gene lookup returns CDR1 LGHNT and CDR2 FRNRAP. The CDR3 consists of 15 residues. The CDR3 reads CASGPDRSSYNEQFF. For the CDR3, the DNA is TGTGCTAGTGGCCCGGACAGAAGCTCCTACAATGAGCAGTTCTTC.

This chain uses TRBV19 with TRBJ2-1, with 10 bases identical to TRBD2. Per the germline V gene, CDR1 is LNHDA and CDR2 is SQIVND (reference sequence). This CDR3 is 15 amino acids long. V trimming: 6 bases; J trimming: 0 bases; junction bases outside the gene matches: 2. This CDR3 reads CASRLAGSSYNEQFF. CDR3 bases: TGTGCCAGTAGACTAGCGGGGAGCTCCTACAATGAGCAGTTCTTC.

The chain has TRBV29-1 and TRBJ1-1, with TRBD1 identical over 7 bases. The germline V gene has CDR1 SQVTM and CDR2 ANQGSEA. CDR3 length equals 12 residues. J was trimmed by 1 base and V by 5 bases; bases with no gene match: 1. DNA for the CDR3: TGCAGCGTTCGGACAGGGAACACTGAAGCTTTCTTT. Translating it yields CSVRTGNTEAFF.

The J gene is TRBJ1-1, the V gene TRBV18, with D possibly being TRBD1 (5 bases). Trimming cost V 0 bases and J 11 bases, with 13 bases left between them. Germline V CDR1 and CDR2: KGHSH, LQKENI. The CDR3 is 13 amino acids. This chain's CDR3 is CASSPPSEGPAFF. CDR3 nucleotide sequence: TGTGCCAGCTCACCACCCAGTGAGGGACCGGCTTTCTTT.

CDR3 residues: CASSYASGGADGELFF. CDR3 bases: TGTGCCAGCAGTTACGCTAGCGGGGGGGCCGACGGGGAGCTGTTTTTT. The rearrangement joins TRBV6-6 to TRBJ2-2; TRBD2 matches 12 bases. This CDR3 is built from 16 residues. The germline CDR1 and CDR2 sequences are MNHNY and SVGAGI (reference sequence). Unmatched junction bases numbered 5, after V lost 2 bases and J lost 7 bases.

The sample holds a few counts of this clone. Other DNA sequences of this sample code for an identical CDR3. CDR3 sequence: CAWSVGADTQYF. Here the CDR3 DNA reads TGTGCCTGGAGTGTAGGGGCAGATACGCAGTATTTT. The chain joins TRBV30 to TRBJ2-3, with D possibly matching TRBD1 (5 bases). Germline CDR1 reads GTSNPN; CDR2 reads SVGIG (reference sequence). This CDR3 contains 12 residues. V was shortened by 0 bases and J by 4 bases, with 5 bases between the two germline ends. The whole variable domain, remainder taken from reference TRBV30 and TRBJ2-3, is SQTIHQWPATLVQPVGSPLSLECTVEGTSNPNLYWYRQAAGRGLQLLFYSVGIGQISSEVPQNLSASRPQDRQFILSSKKLLLSDSGFYLCAWSVGADTQYFGPGTRLTVL.

V and J are TRBV19 and TRBJ1-6; maybe TRBD1 (6 bases). The CDR3 consists of 15 residues. The V end lost 3 bases, the J end lost 6 bases, and 12 bases lay between the germline ends. Germline V CDR1 and CDR2: LNHDA, SQIVND (reference sequence). Here the CDR3 reads CASSIWGPRNSPLHF. CDR3 DNA sequence: TGTGCCAGTAGTATTTGGGGGCCTCGTAATTCACCCCTCCACTTT.

The CDR3 loop is CASSLGADTQYF. CDR3 nucleotide sequence: TGTGCCAGCAGCTTGGGGGCAGATACGCAGTATTTT. V gene TRBV5-5 combines with J gene TRBJ2-3, with unresolved D. With 0 bases removed from V and 4 bases from J, the gap between germline ends came to 3 bases. The germline V gene encodes CDR1 SGHKS and CDR2 YYEKEE (reference sequence). CDR3 length: 12 residues.

The chain has TRBV11-3 and TRBJ2-7, with 7 bases fitting TRBD1. Germline assignment: CDR1 SGHNT and CDR2 YENEEA. Trimming removed 5 bases from V and 6 bases from J; junction bases left unmatched: 7. The CDR3 is made up of 13 amino acids. The CDR3 loop reads CASSQTTGFEQYF. The CDR3 coding sequence is TGTGCCAGCAGCCAGACGACAGGGTTCGAGCAGTACTTC.

The chain links TRBV13 to TRBJ2-7; 11 bases fit TRBD2. The J segment lost 2 bases and the V segment lost 5 bases, leaving 11 bases of the junction unmatched. This CDR3 region has 17 residues. CDR1 PRHDT and CDR2 FYEKMQ come from the germline V gene (reference sequence). The CDR3, as DNA: TGTGCCAGCAGCACCGGGACGGAGACTAGCGGGGCCTACGAGCAGTACTTC. Amino acid sequence: CASSTGTETSGAYEQYF.

V is TRBV2 and J is TRBJ2-1; D is possibly TRBD1 (5 bases). The CDR3 sequence is 13 residues long. Germline lookup yields CDR1 SNHLY and CDR2 FYNNEI. Trimming removed 4 bases from V and 1 base from J, with 5 bases in between. In DNA, the CDR3 is TGTGCCAGCAGTGGACAGTCCTACAATGAGCAGTTCTTC. Its protein is CASSGQSYNEQFF.

This clone was found a few times. This chain's CDR3 is CATSREWTGVSSYEQYF. The CDR3 bases are TGTGCCACCAGCAGAGAATGGACAGGCGTCAGCTCCTACGAGCAGTACTTC. The genes are TRBV15 and TRBJ2-7; 7 nucleotides agree with TRBD1. The V segment lost 0 bases and the J segment 0 bases; nucleotides outside the gene matches: 8. Germline loops: CDR1 LNHNV, CDR2 YYDKDF (reference sequence). CDR3 length equals 17 residues.

The rearrangement links TRBV5-1 to TRBJ1-1; TRBD1 is a possible D gene (6 bases). The V end lost 2 bases, the J end lost 0 bases, and 20 bases lay between the germline ends. The CDR3 is made up of 18 amino acids. Germline CDR1 and CDR2: SGHRS and YFSETQ. The CDR3 protein is CASSFPTQGERMNTEAFF. CDR3 DNA sequence: TGCGCCAGCAGCTTCCCTACACAGGGCGAGAGGATGAACACTGAAGCTTTCTTT.

The chain combines TRBV5-1 with TRBJ1-1; 10 bases match TRBD1. CDR3 length equals 16 residues. CDR1 SGHRS and CDR2 YFSETQ come from the germline V gene. V shed 5 bases, J shed 5 bases, and the junction held 12 bases outside the gene matches. The CDR3 DNA sequence: TGCGCCAGCAGAGAGACAGGGGGCGTAAGGTATACTGAAGCTTTCTTT. This gives the protein CASRETGGVRYTEAFF.

In regard to this clone: Other DNA sequences in the same sample also yield this CDR3. J is TRBJ2-7 and V is TRBV5-1; no firm D call. CDR3 size: 11 residues. Trimming cost V 0 bases and J 6 bases, with 4 bases left between them. CDR1 is SGHRS, CDR2 YFSETQ, per germline. The CDR3 DNA is TGCGCCAGCAGCTTGGCGGGCGAGCAGTACTTC. Residues: CASSLAGEQYF. The variable domain in full, with the rest retrieved from reference TRBV5-1 and TRBJ2-7, is KAGVTQTPRYLIKTRGQQVTLSCSPISGHRSVSWYQQTPGQGLQFLFEYFSETQRNKGNFPGRFSGRQFSNSRSEMNVSTLELGDSALYLCASSLAGEQYFGPGTRLTVT.

The rearrangement uses TRBV19 and TRBJ2-5; no reliable D call. The CDR3 is made up of 13 amino acids. Trimming shortened V by 6 bases and J by 0 bases, and 8 bases separated the two germline ends. Germline values: CDR1 LNHDA, CDR2 SQIVND (reference sequence). CDR3: CASRGRNQETQYF. CDR3 DNA: TGTGCCAGTAGGGGCAGGAACCAAGAGACCCAGTACTTC. The full variable domain, in which reference TRBV19 and TRBJ2-5 provide the parts outside the CDR3, is DGGITQSPKYLFRKEGQNVTLSCEQNLNHDAMYWYRQDPGQGLRLIYYSQIVNDFQKGDIAEGYSVSREKKESFPLTVTSAQKNPTAFYLCASRGRNQETQYFGPGTRLLVL.

The rearrangement uses TRBV28 and TRBJ1-6, with TRBD1 matching 10 bases. Germline-derived CDR1 and CDR2 are MDHEN and SYDVKM. CDR3 length: 15 residues. After removal of 3 bases from V and 7 bases from J, the junction contained 3 bases not matched to a gene. The CDR3 sequence: CASSFRTGGNSPLHF. CDR3 coding DNA: TGTGCCAGCAGTTTCCGGACAGGGGGAAATTCACCCCTCCACTTT.

The chain recombines TRBV6-5 with TRBJ1-5; D perhaps matches TRBD1 (6 bases). The length of the CDR3 is 13 residues. Germline V gene data show CDR1 as MNHEY and CDR2 as SVGAGI. V lost 6 bases and J lost 5, with 11 bases in between. CDR3 sequence (DNA): TGTGCCAGCAGGTTGGGGGGGCATCAGCCCCAGCATTTT. It is translated as CASRLGGHQPQHF.